This TCR beta chain was sequenced in a study of cytomegalovirus exposure and HLA in healthy donors. This PCR relied on a set of 60 Vbeta primers and 13 Jbeta primers. This table comes from immunoSEQ multiplex PCR, and its TCRdb copy is limited to in-frame clones, with some not included. The table records approximately 130,000 clones, around 10% of them present only once. Per germline, CDR1 SGHTA and CDR2 FQGNSA. The trim removed 1 base at V and 4 bases at J, leaving 8 bases unmatched. The CDR3 totals 18 residues. Overall study findings and caveats: A previous analysis found most TCR beta V segments productive roughly 87% or roughly 30% of the time.

As concerns this clone: Its antigen is not identified.

The TCR originated in a woman aged 40 to 50 in good health and CMV-seropositive. Input material: PBMCs. The chain carries TRBV7-2 and TRBJ2-1; 12 bases map to TRBD2. The CDR3 is CASSLELAGGNSYNEQFF. The CDR3 DNA reads TGTGCCAGCAGCTTAGAACTAGCGGGGGGAAACTCGTACAATGAGCAGTTCTTC.